This T cell receptor (beta chain) was documented in a study of post-analysis software for immune sequencing data (dated by TCRdb to the mid-2010s). For the study in its entirety: The recorded disease courses included relapsing-remitting, secondary progressive and progressive-relapsing multiple sclerosis, and some patients had no subtype annotation. A subset of samples was prepared in parallel using single-end sample barcoding, then pooled and co-amplified after Illumina adapter ligation. The patient repertoires were set against roughly eleven previously published healthy control repertoires from donors whose ages ranged from roughly 6 to 26 years. Points the paper makes about the study in general: Significantly lower normalized Chao1 diversity was found in multiple sclerosis patients than in controls, suggesting substantial peripheral T-cell clonal expansion. The control group was slightly older than the multiple sclerosis patient group. Significantly higher frequencies in patients than in controls were found for five TRBV segments, including TRBV5-6, TRBV5-1 and TRBV20-1. Direct clustering with F measure showed strong co-clustering of samples prepared in the same batch, prompting a batch-effect correction.

The library was built by means of PCR. Sequenced on an Illumina HiSeq 2500. Unique molecular identifiers were incorporated into TCR beta cDNA libraries to reduce PCR and sequencing biases. Every 1 to 10 million input T cells yielded 500,000 or so cDNA molecules, meaning each molecule approximated one T cell. The patient libraries were prepared and sequenced with the same protocol used for the earlier healthy control dataset. Within a given batch, samples were prepared together, multiplexed and sequenced on the same HiSeq lane. Processing in the source paper ran as follows. Raw barcoded reads were processed with MIGEC, and single-read molecular identifier groups were discarded before consensus assembly and CDR3 extraction. VDJtools was used for post-analysis of the clonotype tables, and diversity was normalized by down-sampling every dataset to the size of the smallest sample. In repertoire overlap clustering, CDR3 amino acid sequences, but not nucleotide sequences, were matched to correct batch-related cross-sample contamination. TCRdb ran its own pipeline on the public reads, namely fastp trimming at Q25 and MiXCR clone calling, and kept in-frame beta chains. Each entry is one CDR3 protein sequence, shown with its most common DNA and genes. The V and J calls and clone size come from TCRdb's table, not from the authors' own analysis. The sample table contains 350,000 to 450,000 distinct CDR3 sequences; only one count was recorded for roughly 36% of them. The top ten constitute 13% of the sample.

The CDR1 and CDR2 encoded by the germline V gene (reference sequence) are LNHNV and YYDKDF. The CDR3, cysteine through phenylalanine, is 15 amino acids long. Here the CDR3 DNA is all that survives: 45 bases in frame from base 1. The junction shows trimming of 4 bases on V and 3 bases on J, plus 14 bases between the germline ends. TCR beta repertoires were profiled from peripheral blood of 10 to 15 young patients with multiple sclerosis to demonstrate the VDJtools post-analysis software. Multiple sclerosis patients were children and adolescents aged about 6 to 15 years. As regards this clonotype: Its binding antigen is unknown. Qualities for individual bases were not recorded, and no much larger clone is one base off.

This TCR derives from a girl under 18 with multiple sclerosis. Material: blood. This receptor chain uses TRBV15 and TRBJ2-3, and perhaps TRBD2 as D gene, on 7 matching bases. The CDR3 reads CATSTIGGATDTQYF. Here is the DNA: TGTGCCACCAGCACTATTGGGGGGGCGACAGATACGCAGTATTTT.